This T cell receptor (beta chain) was captured in a study of blood T cell repertoires in COVID-19. Study summary: T cells, B-cell-depleted T cells, or PBMCs supplied cDNA or gDNA.

Deletions cut 0 bases from V and 10 bases from J, with 12 bases between. This CDR3 is built from 13 residues. The germline V gene has CDR1 KGHSH and CDR2 LQKENI. The data were produced by immunoSEQ multiplex PCR, yet TCRdb's version contains in-frame clones alone and is incomplete. The table records 95,000 to 120,000 clones, about three quarters of them present only once. The receptor was isolated from a middle-aged woman with acute or convalescent COVID-19. This chain joins TRBV18 and TRBJ1-1, with D possibly TRBD1 on 6 matching bases. Sequences were obtained from peripheral blood. Here the CDR3 DNA reads TGTGCCAGCTCACCACCCGAGGGGGTAGCAGCTTTCTTT. Amino acids: CASSPPEGVAAFF.